The entry below describes one TCR beta chain. Its antigen has not been determined. One junction end disagrees with the germline gene, perhaps due to a read error. Receptor libraries were prepared by 5' RACE. For sequencing, a NextSeq 500 was employed. In the TCR library protocol, a unique molecular identifier was attached to each TCR cDNA molecule so that PCR and sequencing errors could be corrected. The authors processed their data as follows. Decombinator tools were used for TCR identification, UMI-based error correction and CDR3 extraction. Expanded TCRs were defined as those above a frequency of 2 per 1,000, corresponding to the top 1% of the tumor frequency distribution. Each repertoire was subsampled 100 times to 5,000 TCRs, after which Renyi diversity was computed with the R vegan package. CDR3 similarity networks were built from amino acid triplet string-kernel similarity, with CDR3s being connected when pairwise similarity was above 0.82. TCRdb cleaned the public reads at Q25 with fastp, built clones with MiXCR and kept in-frame beta chains. Rows are unified per CDR3 protein, each entry keeping the most common DNA and genes. The V and J calls were not made by the authors but by TCRdb's processing. Within this sample are about 1,600 distinct CDR3 sequences, with roughly 25% of them counted one time only. The ten largest clones represent about 50% of the sample.

This entry belongs to a study of spatial heterogeneity in lung cancer (dated by TCRdb to the late 2010s). For the wider study: More beta-chain than alpha-chain transcripts were consistently detected, likely reflecting higher beta-chain transcript abundance. In the raw uncorrected reads, each unique combination of TCR and UMI appeared more than ten times on average. TCR alpha and beta repertoires were quantitatively compared across multiple tumor regions, matched nontumor lung and blood in non-small cell lung cancer. TCR repertoire features were related to nonsynonymous mutation counts determined by whole-exome sequencing of tumor tissue. Both alpha and beta chains were TCR-sequenced in samples taken at surgery, namely 220 tumor regions, approximately 66 matched nontumor lung samples and 50 to 60 PBMC samples.

The time point tag for this specimen amounts to: sample taken at primary tumor resection. Whole RNA extracted from tumor and nontumor lung tissue, or from cryopreserved PBMC samples, was used for TCR sequencing without cell sorting. The donors were about 71 patients from the lung TRACERx cohort who had early-stage, untreated non-small cell lung cancer. A patient was chosen for TCR sequencing only when enough RNA was available from at least two tumor regions. According to the germline V gene (reference sequence), CDR1 reads SSHAT and CDR2 reads FNYEAQ. The CDR3 runs 16 amino acids, cysteine and phenylalanine included. Only the CDR3 part of the read is kept: 48 bases, read in frame from the first base. Results the study describes overall, beyond this receptor: Additional single-cell paired TCR alpha and beta sequencing was considered necessary to confirm, at a functional level, the hypothesis that regional TCRs recognize regional mutations. Ubiquitous expanded tumor TCRs were found in blood more often at tumor resection than at routine follow-up.

The sample in question was PBMCs, obtained at surgery. The chain is encoded by TRBV7-7 joined to TRBJ2-2; tentative D gene TRBD1, with 5 bases matching. The TCR was taken from a male donor with early-stage non-small cell lung cancer. The CDR3 sequence is CASSLGRARENGELFF. The nucleotides are TGTGCTAGCAGCCTGGGGCGAGCAAGAGAAAACGGGGAGCTGTTTTTT.